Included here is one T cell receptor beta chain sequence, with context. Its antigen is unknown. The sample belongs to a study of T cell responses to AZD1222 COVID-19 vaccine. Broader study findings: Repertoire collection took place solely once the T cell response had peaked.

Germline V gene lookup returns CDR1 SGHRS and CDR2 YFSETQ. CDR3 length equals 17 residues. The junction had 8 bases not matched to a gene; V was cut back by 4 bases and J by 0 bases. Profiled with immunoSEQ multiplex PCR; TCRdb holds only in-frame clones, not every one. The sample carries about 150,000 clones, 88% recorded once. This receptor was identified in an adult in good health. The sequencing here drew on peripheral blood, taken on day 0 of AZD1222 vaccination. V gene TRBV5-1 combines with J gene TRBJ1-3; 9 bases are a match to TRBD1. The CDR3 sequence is CASSPGTGFFSGNTIYF. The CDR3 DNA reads TGCGCCAGCAGCCCTGGGACAGGGTTCTTCTCTGGAAACACCATATATTTT.